This T cell receptor (beta chain) was found in a study of blood T cell repertoires in COVID-19. Across the study: Sites in the United States, Italy and Spain provided acute and convalescent COVID-19 samples.

Individuals aged 18 to 89 years were recruited from about two dozen US areas. V dropped 0 bases and J dropped 4; count of bases not matched to a gene: 5. CDR1 and CDR2 from the germline V gene are MNHEY and SVGAGI. The CDR3 is 16 amino acids. Source study methods: Using reference gene primer amplification, nucleated cell counts were estimated. Method: immunoSEQ multiplex PCR; TCRdb's copy keeps in-frame clones and lacks some. The V and J calls and the clone size are those of that table, but D and trimming were determined from the DNA. The sample consists of around 330,000 clones, roughly nine tenths of them appearing once.

The rearrangement joins TRBV6-5 to TRBJ1-2, with 10 nucleotides matching TRBD1. Source material: PBMCs or T cells enriched from blood (not recorded which). This TCR came from a man between 60 and 70 years old who had recovered from COVID-19. The CDR3 spells CASSYSPGQGTYGYTF. CDR3 sequence (DNA): TGTGCCAGCAGTTACTCGCCGGGACAGGGGACCTATGGCTACACCTTC.